This T cell receptor (beta chain) was retrieved from a study of T-cell memory formation after mild COVID-19. This clonotype was counted only a few times. Its antigen is as yet unknown. General study points: Cross-reactive memory appears to have joined, as suggested by some responding clones showing up in pre-infection memory.

Germline-derived CDR1 and CDR2 are SEHNR and FQNEAQ (reference sequence). This CDR3 comprises 15 residues. Deletions cut 0 bases from V and 0 bases from J, with 9 bases between. One entry per CDR3 protein, called by TCRdb with MiXCR from the 5' RACE reads. The sample contains approximately 300,000 distinct CDR3 sequences, approximately 19% of which appear only once. V usage is TRBV7-9 and J usage is TRBJ2-7; a weak D match, TRBD2 (5 bases). Input material: PBMCs or a T cell subset sorted from them (not recorded which). This TCR was recovered from a man younger than 35 who had mild COVID-19 (a few samples of this study predate the infection). Cell type and time point are not known. The CDR3 loop is CASSLASGHSYEQYF. As DNA, the CDR3 is TGTGCCAGCAGCTTAGCGAGCGGCCACTCCTACGAGCAGTACTTC.